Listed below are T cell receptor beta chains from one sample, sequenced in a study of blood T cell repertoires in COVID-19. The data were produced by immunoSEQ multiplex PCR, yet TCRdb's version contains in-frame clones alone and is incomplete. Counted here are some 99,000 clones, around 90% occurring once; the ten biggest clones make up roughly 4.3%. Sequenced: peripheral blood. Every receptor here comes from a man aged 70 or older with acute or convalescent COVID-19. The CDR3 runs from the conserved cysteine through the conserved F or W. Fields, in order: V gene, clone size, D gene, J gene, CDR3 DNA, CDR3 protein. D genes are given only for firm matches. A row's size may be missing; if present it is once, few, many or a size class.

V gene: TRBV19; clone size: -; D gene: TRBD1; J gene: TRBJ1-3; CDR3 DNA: TGTGCCAGTAGTATGGGACAGGGGGATGGAAACACCATATATTTT; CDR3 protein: CASSMGQGDGNTIYF
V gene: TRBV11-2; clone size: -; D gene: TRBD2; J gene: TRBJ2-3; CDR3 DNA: TGTGCCAGCAGCTTAAGGGCTAGCGGGGGAACAGATACGCAGTATTTT; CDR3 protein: CASSLRASGGTDTQYF
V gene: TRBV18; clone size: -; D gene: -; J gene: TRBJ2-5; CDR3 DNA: TGTGCCAGCTCACCCGGAGGAAGCAACGGCGGGGAGACCCAGTACTTC; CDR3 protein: CASSPGGSNGGETQYF
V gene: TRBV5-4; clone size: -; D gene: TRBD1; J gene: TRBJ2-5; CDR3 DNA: TGTGCCAGCAGCCCCGGGACAGGGGCCCAAGAGACCCAGTACTTC; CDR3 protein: CASSPGTGAQETQYF
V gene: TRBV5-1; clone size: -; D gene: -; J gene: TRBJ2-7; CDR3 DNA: TGCGCCAGCAGCTTGGGTGGGGCGCTGAACGAGCAGTACTTC; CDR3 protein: CASSLGGALNEQYF
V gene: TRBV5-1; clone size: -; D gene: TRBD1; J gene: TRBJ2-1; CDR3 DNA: TGCGCCAGCAGCGAGACAGGGATCTCCTACAATGAGCAGTTCTTC; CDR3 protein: CASSETGISYNEQFF
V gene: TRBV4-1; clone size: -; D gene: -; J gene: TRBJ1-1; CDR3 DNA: TGCGCCAGCAGCCAAGAAGGCCGTACAGCGAACACTGAAGCTTTCTTT; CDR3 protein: CASSQEGRTANTEAFF
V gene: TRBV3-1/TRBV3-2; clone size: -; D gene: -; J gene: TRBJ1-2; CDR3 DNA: TGTGCCAGCAGCCAAGATCCGTCGAGGGCCCGTAATGGCTACACCTTC; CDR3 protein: CASSQDPSRARNGYTF
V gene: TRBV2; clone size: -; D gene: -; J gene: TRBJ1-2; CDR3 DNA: TGTGCCAGCGGGGCAGGGTCTAACTATGGCTACACCTTC; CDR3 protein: CASGAGSNYGYTF
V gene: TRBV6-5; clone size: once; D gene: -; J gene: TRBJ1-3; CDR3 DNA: TGTGCCAGCAGTCTCTTCGGAGGGACTGGAAACACCATATATTTT; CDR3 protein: CASSLFGGTGNTIYF